The next 8 T cell receptor beta chains were all read from a single sample in a study of graft-versus-host responses after intestinal transplantation. Their specific antigens are unknown. Sequencing used immunoSEQ multiplex PCR; TCRdb keeps in-frame clones, though not all of them. The sample consists of about 82,000 clones, 91% of them appearing once. The sample in question was unstimulated CD4+ T cells sorted from spleen or lymph node cells, obtained before intestinal transplant. The receptors shown here come from a human donor who received an intestinal transplant.

The chain carries TRBV5-1 and TRBJ1-4; maybe TRBD1 (5 bases). CDR3 length: 14 amino acids. The germline V gene encodes CDR1 SGHRS and CDR2 YFSETQ. V was clipped by 2 bases and J by 5 bases, with 10 bases between them. CDR3 in DNA: TGCGCCAGCAGCTTATGGGGCTACAATGAAAAACTGTTTTTT. As protein: CASSLWGYNEKLFF.

This rearrangement joins TRBV5-4 to TRBJ1-6, with 7 bases fitting TRBD1. V shed 4 bases, J shed 9 bases, and the junction held 16 bases outside the gene matches. The CDR3 runs to 17 residues. Germline V gene sequence: CDR1 SGHNT, CDR2 YYREEE (reference sequence). CDR3 nucleotides: TGTGCCAGCAGCATAAATCCGACAGGGACCCTAGGTTCACCCCTCCACTTT. Translating gives CASSINPTGTLGSPLHF.

The chain carries TRBV7-9 and TRBJ2-7, with 7 nucleotides matching TRBD1. Germline V gene data show CDR1 as SEHNR and CDR2 as FQNEAQ (reference sequence). V lost 3 bases and J lost 0; bases outside the gene matches: 2. The CDR3 extends over 14 amino acids. The DNA of the CDR3 is TGTGCCAGCAGCTTCGGACAGGTCTCCTACGAGCAGTACTTC. This encodes CASSFGQVSYEQYF.

The chain links TRBV7-9 to TRBJ1-2; D is ambiguous. The V gene lost 0 bases and the J gene lost 4 bases, with 9 bases spanning the gap. Germline V CDR1 and CDR2: SEHNR, FQNEAQ (reference sequence). This CDR3 is 14 amino acids long. The CDR3 sequence is CASSLATGFYGYTF. CDR3 nucleotide sequence: TGTGCCAGCAGCTTAGCGACTGGTTTCTATGGCTACACCTTC. Combining the CDR3 with reference TRBV7-9 and TRBJ1-2 gives the whole variable domain DTGVSQNPRHKITKRGQNVTFRCDPISEHNRLYWYRQTLGQGPEFLTYFQNEAQLEKSRLLSDRFSAERPKGSFSTLEIQRTEQGDSAMYLCASSLATGFYGYTFGSGTRLTVV.

The rearrangement joins TRBV6-5 to TRBJ1-1, with 7 nucleotides matching TRBD1. This CDR3 contains 15 residues. The germline CDR1 and CDR2 sequences are MNHEY and SVGAGI. The V and J ends lost 6 bases and 0 bases, in that order; junction bases with no gene match: 7. CDR3 region: CASSLRQGMNTEAFF. The CDR3 nucleotides read TGTGCCAGCAGCCTCCGACAGGGTATGAACACTGAAGCTTTCTTT.

The chain uses TRBV5-8 and TRBJ1-2; 11 positions agree with TRBD1. The V segment lost 4 bases and the J segment 4 bases; nucleotides outside the gene matches: 9. CDR1 is SGHTS and CDR2 is YDEGEE in the germline V gene. The CDR3 totals 16 residues. Written as DNA, the CDR3 is TGTGCCAGCAGCCCATTGGACAGGGGGCTTTCCTATGGCTACACCTTC. This encodes CASSPLDRGLSYGYTF. Complete variable domain (other parts from reference TRBV5-8 and TRBJ1-2): EAGVTQSPTHLIKTRGQQATLRCSPISGHTSVYWYQQALGLGLQFLLWYDEGEERNRGNFPPRFSGRQFPNYSSELNVNALELEDSALYLCASSPLDRGLSYGYTFGSGTRLTVV.

The count of this clone is one. V gene TRBV14 combines with J gene TRBJ2-5, with 8 positions matching TRBD2. The CDR3 loop spans 16 amino acids. Germline V gene data show CDR1 as SGHDN and CDR2 as FVKESK. The V and J ends lost 0 bases and 1 base, in that order; junction bases with no gene match: 4. CDR3 nucleotide sequence: TGTGCCAGCAGCCAAGACACTAGCGGATCCCAAGAGACCCAGTACTTC. It translates to CASSQDTSGSQETQYF.

The chain joins TRBV6-1 to TRBJ1-2; D is perhaps TRBD1 (6 bases). The germline V gene has CDR1 MNHNS and CDR2 SASEGT. V was pared by 1 base and J by 4 bases, with 13 bases between. There are 15 residues in the CDR3. Here the CDR3 DNA reads TGTGCCAGCAGTGAAGAATGGGCAGGGGCCTATGGCTACACCTTC. Protein sequence: CASSEEWAGAYGYTF.